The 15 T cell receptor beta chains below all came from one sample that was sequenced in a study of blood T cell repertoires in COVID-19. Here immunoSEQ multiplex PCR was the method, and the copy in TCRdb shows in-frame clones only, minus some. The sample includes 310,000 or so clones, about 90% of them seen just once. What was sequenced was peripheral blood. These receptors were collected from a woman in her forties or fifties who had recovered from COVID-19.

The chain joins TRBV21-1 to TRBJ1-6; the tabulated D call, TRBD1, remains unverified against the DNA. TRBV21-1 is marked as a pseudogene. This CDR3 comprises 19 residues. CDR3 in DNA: TGTGCCAGCAGCAAAGCCATCCAGGGTAAGAAGTCCTATAATTCACCCCTCCACTTT. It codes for CASSKAIQGKKSYNSPLHF.

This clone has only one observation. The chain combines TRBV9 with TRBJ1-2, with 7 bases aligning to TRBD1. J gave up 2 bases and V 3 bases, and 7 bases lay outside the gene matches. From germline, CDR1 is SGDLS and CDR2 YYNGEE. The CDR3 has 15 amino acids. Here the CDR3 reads CASSARGRGNYGYTF. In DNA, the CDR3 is TGTGCCAGCAGCGCGAGGGGGCGGGGCAACTATGGCTACACCTTC.

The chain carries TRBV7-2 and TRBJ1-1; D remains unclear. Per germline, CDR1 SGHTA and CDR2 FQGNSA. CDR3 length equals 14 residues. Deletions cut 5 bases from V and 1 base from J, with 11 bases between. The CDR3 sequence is CASSPGATNTEAFF. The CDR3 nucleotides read TGTGCCAGCAGCCCCGGAGCGACGAACACTGAAGCTTTCTTT.

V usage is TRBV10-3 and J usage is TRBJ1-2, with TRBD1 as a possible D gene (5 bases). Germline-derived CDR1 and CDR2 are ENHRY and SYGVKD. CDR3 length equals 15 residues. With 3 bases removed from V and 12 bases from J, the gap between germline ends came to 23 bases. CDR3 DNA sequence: TGTGCCATCAGTGAAGGAGGTATTGGATATGGAGGGGACACCTTC. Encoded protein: CAISEGGIGYGGDTF.

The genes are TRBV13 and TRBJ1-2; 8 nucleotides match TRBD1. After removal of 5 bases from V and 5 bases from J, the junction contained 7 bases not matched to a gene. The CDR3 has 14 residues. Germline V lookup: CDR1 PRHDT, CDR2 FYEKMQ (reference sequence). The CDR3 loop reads CASSAHRGGYGYTF. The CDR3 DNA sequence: TGTGCCAGCAGCGCGCACAGGGGGGGTTATGGCTACACCTTC.

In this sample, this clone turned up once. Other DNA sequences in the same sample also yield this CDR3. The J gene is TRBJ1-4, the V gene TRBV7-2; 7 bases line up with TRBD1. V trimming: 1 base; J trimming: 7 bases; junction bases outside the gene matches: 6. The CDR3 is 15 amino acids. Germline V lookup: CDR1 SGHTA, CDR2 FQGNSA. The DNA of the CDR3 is TGTGCCAGCAGCTTAGACGGCAGGGGGTCTGAAAAACTGTTTTTT. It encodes CASSLDGRGSEKLFF.

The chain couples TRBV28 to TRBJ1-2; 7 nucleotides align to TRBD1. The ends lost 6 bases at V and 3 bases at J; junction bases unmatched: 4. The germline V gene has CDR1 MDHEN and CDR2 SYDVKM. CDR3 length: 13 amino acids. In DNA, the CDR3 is TGTGCCAGCAGGGAAACAGGGGACTATGGCTACACCTTC. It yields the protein CASRETGDYGYTF.

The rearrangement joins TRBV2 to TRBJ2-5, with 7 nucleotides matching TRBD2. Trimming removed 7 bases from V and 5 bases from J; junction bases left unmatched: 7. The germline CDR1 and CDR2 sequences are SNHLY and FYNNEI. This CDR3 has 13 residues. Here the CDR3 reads CASIPLATETQYF. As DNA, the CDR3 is TGTGCCAGCATTCCACTAGCGACGGAGACCCAGTACTTC.

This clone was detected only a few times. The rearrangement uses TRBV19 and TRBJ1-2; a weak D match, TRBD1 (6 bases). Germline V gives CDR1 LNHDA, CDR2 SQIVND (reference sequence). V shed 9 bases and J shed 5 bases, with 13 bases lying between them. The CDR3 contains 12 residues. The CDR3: CASLGQIYGYTF. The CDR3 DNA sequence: TGTGCCAGCCTTGGACAGATTTATGGCTACACCTTC. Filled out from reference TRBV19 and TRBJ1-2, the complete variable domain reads DGGITQSPKYLFRKEGQNVTLSCEQNLNHDAMYWYRQDPGQGLRLIYYSQIVNDFQKGDIAEGYSVSREKKESFPLTVTSAQKNPTAFYLCASLGQIYGYTFGSGTRLTVV.

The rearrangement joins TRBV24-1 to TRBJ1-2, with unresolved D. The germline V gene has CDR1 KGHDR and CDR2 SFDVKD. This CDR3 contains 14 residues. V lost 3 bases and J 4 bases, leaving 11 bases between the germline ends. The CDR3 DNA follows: TGTGCCACCAGTGATCCAGGTAGATCCTATGGCTACACCTTC. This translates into CATSDPGRSYGYTF.

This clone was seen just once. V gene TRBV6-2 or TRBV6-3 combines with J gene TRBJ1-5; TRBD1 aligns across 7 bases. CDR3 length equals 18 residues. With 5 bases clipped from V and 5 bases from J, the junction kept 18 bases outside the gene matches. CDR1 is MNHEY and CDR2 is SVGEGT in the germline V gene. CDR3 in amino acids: CASSKWDRDRRMYQPQHF. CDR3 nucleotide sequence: TGTGCCAGCAGTAAATGGGACCGGGACAGACGTATGTATCAGCCCCAGCATTTT.

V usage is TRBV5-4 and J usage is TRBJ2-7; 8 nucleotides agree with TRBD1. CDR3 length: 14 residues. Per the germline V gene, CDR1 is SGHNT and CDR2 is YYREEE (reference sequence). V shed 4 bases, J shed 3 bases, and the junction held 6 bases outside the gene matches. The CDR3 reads CASSPGQVIYEQYF. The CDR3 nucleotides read TGTGCCAGCAGCCCGGGACAGGTAATCTACGAGCAGTACTTC.

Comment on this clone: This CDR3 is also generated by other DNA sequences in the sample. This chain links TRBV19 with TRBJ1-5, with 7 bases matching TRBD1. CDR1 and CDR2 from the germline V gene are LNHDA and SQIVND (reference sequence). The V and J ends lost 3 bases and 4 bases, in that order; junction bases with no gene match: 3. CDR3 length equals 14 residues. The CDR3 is CASSIRDRNQPQHF. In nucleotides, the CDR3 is TGTGCCAGTAGTATCAGGGACAGAAATCAGCCCCAGCATTTT.

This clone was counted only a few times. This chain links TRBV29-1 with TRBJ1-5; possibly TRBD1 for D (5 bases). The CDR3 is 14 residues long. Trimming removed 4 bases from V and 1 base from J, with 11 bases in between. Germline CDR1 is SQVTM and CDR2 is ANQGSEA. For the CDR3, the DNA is TGCAGCGTTGCGCAGGGTTTAAGCAATCAGCCCCAGCATTTT. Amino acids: CSVAQGLSNQPQHF. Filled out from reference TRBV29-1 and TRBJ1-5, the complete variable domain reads SAVISQKPSRDICQRGTSLTIQCQVDSQVTMMFWYRQQPGQSLTLIATANQGSEATYESGFVIDKFPISRPNLTFSTLTVSNMSPEDSSIYLCSVAQGLSNQPQHFGDGTRLSIL.

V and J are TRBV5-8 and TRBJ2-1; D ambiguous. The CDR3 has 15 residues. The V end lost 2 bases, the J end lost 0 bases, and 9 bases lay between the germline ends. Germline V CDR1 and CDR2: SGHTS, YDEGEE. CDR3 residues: CASSLGAASYNEQFF. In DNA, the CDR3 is TGTGCCAGCAGCTTAGGTGCGGCCTCCTACAATGAGCAGTTCTTC.